Shown below are 5 T cell receptor beta chains from a single sample sequenced in a study of T cell repertoires in cytomegalovirus infection. TCRdb independently ran MiXCR on the reads; one entry per CDR3 protein. The data hold approximately 500,000 distinct CDR3 sequences, with about 15% observed a single time. The material sequenced was CD8+ T cells from PBMCs. These TCRs come from a human donor in good health (CMV status not recorded). Some clones in this sample may be carry-over from other donors' samples.

The J gene is TRBJ2-3, the V gene TRBV4-2; D is tentatively TRBD1 or TRBD2 (5 bases each). The length of the CDR3 is 15 residues. CDR1 and CDR2 from the germline V gene are LGHNA and YNFKEQ. V lost 4 bases and J 2 bases, leaving 13 bases between the germline ends. CDR3 sequence (DNA): TGTGCCAGCAGCCTTGGGGCGGGCGCCACAGATACGCAGTATTTT. It specifies CASSLGAGATDTQYF.

This clonotype has a handful of counts. The chain combines TRBV19 with TRBJ1-1, with D perhaps matching TRBD1 (6 bases). This CDR3 region has 13 residues. Germline V CDR1 and CDR2: LNHDA, SQIVND (reference sequence). Trimming left V 7 bases short and J 0 bases short, with 9 bases between. Here the CDR3 DNA reads TGTGCCAGTATCAGGGGATTGAACACTGAAGCTTTCTTT. This sequence encodes CASIRGLNTEAFF.

At least ten counts were recorded for this clonotype. This chain joins TRBV7-9 and TRBJ2-2, with D uncertain. Trimming pared 3 bases from V and 0 bases from J, leaving 8 bases between. Per germline, CDR1 SEHNR and CDR2 FQNEAQ (reference sequence). The CDR3 runs 15 residues. This chain's CDR3 is CASSFGVANTGELFF. The CDR3 DNA reads as TGTGCCAGCAGCTTTGGTGTCGCGAACACCGGGGAGCTGTTTTTT.

A note on this clonotype: This sequence may be a read error, since a much larger clone differs from it by one base. Likely a read error: the CDR3 ends without its conserved phenylalanine or tryptophan. The chain uses TRBV28 and TRBJ2-7; D gene uncertain. The CDR3 is 12 amino acids. Trimming pared 6 bases from V and 0 bases from J, leaving 6 bases between. CDR1 is MDHEN and CDR2 is SYDVKM in the germline V gene. CDR3 protein: CASRGSSYEQYL. The DNA of the CDR3 is TGTGCCAGCAGGGGCAGCTCCTACGAGCAGTACCTC.

This clonotype was seen many times. The chain has TRBV27 and TRBJ1-2; D might be TRBD1 (6 bases). Trimming cost V 5 bases and J 7 bases, with 8 bases left between them. In germline, CDR1 is MNHEY, CDR2 SMNVEV (reference sequence). This CDR3 region has 11 residues. Here the CDR3 reads CASSKGVGYTF. CDR3 DNA: TGTGCCAGCAGTAAGGGGGTTGGCTACACCTTC.